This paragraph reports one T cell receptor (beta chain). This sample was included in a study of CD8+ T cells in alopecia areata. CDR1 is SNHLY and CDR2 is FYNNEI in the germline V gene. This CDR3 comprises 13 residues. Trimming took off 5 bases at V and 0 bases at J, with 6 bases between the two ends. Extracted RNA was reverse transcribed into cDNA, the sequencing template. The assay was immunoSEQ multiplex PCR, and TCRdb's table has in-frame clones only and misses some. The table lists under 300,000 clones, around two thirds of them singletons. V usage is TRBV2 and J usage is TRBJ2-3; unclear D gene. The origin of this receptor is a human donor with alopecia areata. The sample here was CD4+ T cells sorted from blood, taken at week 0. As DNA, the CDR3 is TGTGCCAGCAGTAGGGATAGCACAGATACGCAGTATTTT. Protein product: CASSRDSTDTQYF.